The next 29 T cell receptor beta chains were all read from a single sample in a study of CXCR3-negative and CXCR3-positive naive CD8 T cells. UMI-labeled TRB cDNA libraries were prepared by 5' RACE. After re-calling the 5' RACE reads, TCRdb lists one entry per CDR3 protein, DNA absent. The sample includes 150,000 to 170,000 distinct CDR3 sequences. Findings and limits, study-wide: Researchers report that CXCR3-positive naive cells carry more hydrophobic TRB CDR3s than CXCR3-negative naive cells.

No antigen has been identified for these receptors. The sample comprised naive CXCR3+ CD8+ T cells from blood. Described subset: CD45RO-CCR7+CD27+CD95- naive CD8+ T cells expressing CXCR3 (TNR3+). The receptors shown here come from a human donor in good health. Some clones in this sample may be carry-over from other donors' samples.

V and J are TRBV3-1 and TRBJ2-7; as DNA is missing, the TRBD1 call by TCRdb cannot be tested. Germline CDR1 reads LGHDT; CDR2 reads YNNKEL (reference sequence). The CDR3 loop spans 15 amino acids. The CDR3 protein is CASSHPRDSIYEQYF.

This sequence joins TRBV27 and TRBJ1-3; as DNA is missing, the TRBD1 call by TCRdb cannot be tested. CDR1 and CDR2 (germline): MNHEY, SMNVEV (reference sequence). The CDR3 sequence is 14 residues long. CDR3 region: CASSVKGSGNTIYF.

The rearrangement uses TRBV7-9 and TRBJ1-2. The CDR3 extends over 13 amino acids. Germline assignment: CDR1 SEHNR and CDR2 FQNEAQ (reference sequence). This CDR3 is CASSPNGREDYTF.

V is TRBV28 and J is TRBJ1-6. CDR3 length: 16 residues. In germline, CDR1 is MDHEN, CDR2 SYDVKM. The CDR3 here is CASSFPGSSYNSPLHF.

J is TRBJ2-7 and V is TRBV15; TCRdb calls TRBD1, which cannot be checked without DNA. The CDR3 spans 16 residues. Germline CDR1 is LNHNV and CDR2 is YYDKDF (reference sequence). CDR3 sequence: CATSRAARQGAGEQYF.

This rearrangement joins TRBV28 to TRBJ2-1; the D call of TRBD2 rests on TCRdb alone, since no DNA is present to check it. Germline loops: CDR1 MDHEN, CDR2 SYDVKM. The CDR3 runs 15 residues. The CDR3 is CASSLRTSRWNEQFF.

J is TRBJ2-7 and V is TRBV7-9; the D call of TRBD2 rests on TCRdb alone, since no DNA is present to check it. The CDR3 length is 16 residues. CDR1 is SEHNR and CDR2 is FQNEAQ in the germline V gene (reference sequence). The CDR3 spells CASSLGGLAGGYEQYF.

Here the CDR3 reads CASSPARGYEQFF. This rearrangement joins TRBV19 to TRBJ2-1. Germline lookup yields CDR1 LNHDA and CDR2 SQIVND (reference sequence). This CDR3 comprises 13 residues. Based on the CDR3 plus reference TRBV19 and TRBJ2-1, the full variable domain is DGGITQSPKYLFRKEGQNVTLSCEQNLNHDAMYWYRQDPGQGLRLIYYSQIVNDFQKGDIAEGYSVSREKKESFPLTVTSAQKNPTAFYLCASSPARGYEQFFGPGTRLTVL.

The chain carries TRBV7-9 and TRBJ2-5; TCRdb's D gene call, TRBD1, goes unchecked for lack of DNA. CDR1 is SEHNR and CDR2 is FQNEAQ in the germline V gene (reference sequence). There are 14 residues in the CDR3. CDR3: CASSPTDSQETQYF.

V usage is TRBV29-1 and J usage is TRBJ2-6. From germline, CDR1 is SQVTM and CDR2 ANQGSEA. CDR3 size: 14 residues. The CDR3 protein is CSVVSISGANVLTF.

The J gene is TRBJ2-1, the V gene TRBV27; lacking DNA, the TRBD2 call made by TCRdb goes unchecked. Germline CDR1 reads MNHEY; CDR2 reads SMNVEV (reference sequence). The CDR3 is 15 residues long. The CDR3 sequence: CASSSSGGMFNEQFF.

The gene calls are TRBV7-9 and TRBJ2-5; TCRdb calls TRBD2, which cannot be checked without DNA. Per germline, CDR1 SEHNR and CDR2 FQNEAQ (reference sequence). This CDR3 is built from 15 residues. The chain's CDR3 is CASSFVAGGEETQYF.

This chain connects TRBV11-2 to TRBJ2-7; TCRdb selects TRBD1, and the lack of DNA leaves this call unchecked. This CDR3 has 16 amino acids. In germline, CDR1 is SGHAT, CDR2 FQNNGV. CDR3: CASSSEQGPSSYEQYF.

The CDR3 loop is CASSFGDRPYEQYF. This sequence joins TRBV7-6 and TRBJ2-7; TCRdb outputs TRBD1, but without DNA this stays unchecked. The germline CDR1 and CDR2 sequences are SGHVS and FNYEAQ. The CDR3 runs to 14 residues.

The J gene is TRBJ1-1, the V gene TRBV5-1. Germline CDR1 SGHRS, CDR2 YFSETQ. The CDR3 is 13 residues long. The chain's CDR3 is CASQGDSGTEAFF.

The chain employs TRBV9 and TRBJ1-1; there is no DNA to check the TCRdb D call of TRBD1. CDR3 size: 15 residues. Germline V gene sequence: CDR1 SGDLS, CDR2 YYNGEE. Here the CDR3 reads CASSGQENLNTEAFF.

The chain combines TRBV7-8 with TRBJ2-7; TCRdb names TRBD2, which stays unverified in the absence of DNA. The CDR3 runs to 15 residues. Germline lookup yields CDR1 SGHVS and CDR2 FQNEAQ. This CDR3 reads CASSLGGVASYEQYF.

The chain links TRBV7-9 to TRBJ2-7; TCRdb outputs TRBD2, but without DNA this stays unchecked. The CDR3 consists of 17 residues. CDR1 and CDR2 from the germline V gene are SEHNR and FQNEAQ (reference sequence). The CDR3 sequence is CASSLPGTSGGSYEQYF.

The rearrangement uses TRBV4-1 and TRBJ1-1; the TCRdb call, TRBD1, lacks DNA for checking. CDR1 and CDR2 from the germline V gene are MGHRA and YSYEKL. This CDR3 has 14 residues. CDR3 protein: CASSQGPGLYEAFF.

CDR3 sequence: CASSSTGEGNQPQHF. This rearrangement joins TRBV7-9 to TRBJ1-5; TCRdb returns TRBD1, unconfirmable since there is no DNA. CDR1 and CDR2 from the germline V gene are SEHNR and FQNEAQ (reference sequence). This CDR3 has 15 amino acids.

This rearrangement joins TRBV13 to TRBJ2-5; TCRdb gives TRBD2 as the D gene, but with no DNA this cannot be confirmed. The germline V gene has CDR1 PRHDT and CDR2 FYEKMQ (reference sequence). CDR3 length equals 14 residues. CDR3 residues: CASSSRLAGETQYF.

The CDR3 region is CSAREPGQGFYEQYF. This chain joins TRBV20-1 and TRBJ2-7; TCRdb names TRBD1, which stays unverified in the absence of DNA. Germline V gene sequence: CDR1 DFQATT, CDR2 SNEGSKA (reference sequence). The CDR3 sequence is 15 residues long.

The chain uses TRBV7-5 and TRBJ2-5; the D gene TCRdb calls, TRBD2, cannot be checked with no DNA. TRBV7-5 is an annotated pseudogene. This CDR3 contains 18 residues. CDR3 region: CISVSEALERTSGRTQYF.

CDR3 residues: CASSRGERSSYNEQFF. The chain has TRBV19 and TRBJ2-1; as DNA is missing, the TRBD1 call by TCRdb cannot be tested. Germline CDR1 is LNHDA and CDR2 is SQIVND (reference sequence). The CDR3 covers 16 residues.

The rearrangement uses TRBV13 and TRBJ2-5; TCRdb's D call of TRBD1 is untestable without DNA. The CDR3 has 16 residues. Germline V gives CDR1 PRHDT, CDR2 FYEKMQ (reference sequence). CDR3 loop: CASSVYRAEPEETQYF.

The chain has TRBV27 and TRBJ2-1; the TRBD1 assignment by TCRdb is unverifiable without DNA. CDR1 is MNHEY, CDR2 SMNVEV, per germline (reference sequence). The CDR3 extends over 16 amino acids. The CDR3 reads CASSTVGRVLYNEQFF.

The rearrangement links TRBV4-3 to TRBJ2-5; TCRdb designates TRBD2, a call that cannot be tested without DNA. This CDR3 is 15 amino acids long. Germline V CDR1 and CDR2: LGHNA, YSLEER. The CDR3 sequence is CASSQDWRSRETQYF.

The rearrangement uses TRBV7-9 and TRBJ1-2; TCRdb picks TRBD1, but there is no DNA to check that call. The germline gives CDR1 SEHNR, CDR2 FQNEAQ (reference sequence). There are 14 residues in the CDR3. CDR3 protein: CASSQGQGAWGYTF.

V usage is TRBV9 and J usage is TRBJ2-1; TCRdb proposes TRBD1, but this gene call is untestable without DNA. This CDR3 has 17 amino acids. CDR1 and CDR2 (germline): SGDLS, YYNGEE. CDR3 region: CASSDGIMGGRVNEQFF. The variable domain in full, completed from reference TRBV9 and TRBJ2-1, reads DSGVTQTPKHLITATGQRVTLRCSPRSGDLSVYWYQQSLDQGLQFLIQYYNGEERAKGNILERFSAQQFPDLHSELNLSSLELGDSALYFCASSDGIMGGRVNEQFFGPGTRLTVL.